This is a list of T cell receptor beta chains from one sample in a study of identifying expanded T cells in peripheral blood. TCRdb's table, derived via immunoSEQ multiplex PCR, lists solely in-frame clones and lacks some. The sample contains 70,000 to 100,000 clones, 85% to 90% of which appear only once. The sample was blood. Every receptor here comes from a person between 18 and 70 years old in good health. The CDR3 runs from the conserved cysteine through the conserved F or W. The order of the fields is clone size, V gene, J gene, D gene, CDR3 DNA, CDR3 protein. D genes are given only for firm matches. Only some rows state a clone size, as once, few, many or a class for expanded clones.

>-|TRBV4-2|TRBJ2-7|TRBD2
TGTGCCAGCAGCCAACCGGGGGGGCCCGCGTACGAGCAGTACTTC
CASSQPGGPAYEQYF
>-|TRBV5-1|TRBJ2-7|TRBD1
TGCGCCAGCAGCATGGGGGACAGGGGGGCCTACGAGCAGTACTTC
CASSMGDRGAYEQYF
>-|TRBV4-1|TRBJ1-1|TRBD1
TGCGCCAGCAGCCAAGATAGGGGGCGGAACACTGAAGCTTTCTTT
CASSQDRGRNTEAFF
>-|TRBV14|TRBJ2-5|-
TGTGCCAGCAGCGAGCACAGGGGACTTAAAAAAGAGACCCAGTACTTC
CASSEHRGLKKETQYF
>-|TRBV15|TRBJ1-2|TRBD1
TGTGCCACCAGCAGACAGGGGGAACTAGATGGCTACACCTTC
CATSRQGELDGYTF
>-|TRBV19|TRBJ2-3|-
TGTGCCAGTAGTATTGATGTCCCAGATACGCAGTATTTT
CASSIDVPDTQYF
>-|TRBV30|TRBJ2-5|TRBD2
TGTGCCTGGAGTGTACTAGCGGGGGGCCCAGAGACCCAGTACTTC
CAWSVLAGGPETQYF
>-|TRBV9|TRBJ2-7|TRBD2
TGTGCCAGCAGCGTAGGGGTGGGGAGGGACGAGCAGTACTTC
CASSVGVGRDEQYF
>-|TRBV27|TRBJ1-6|-
TGTGCCAGCAGTGAACCGGGACGAGAGAATTCACCCCTCCACTTT
CASSEPGRENSPLHF
>-|TRBV5-4|TRBJ2-1|TRBD2
TGTGCCAGCAGCTCTCAAGCGGGGGGTAGACCGCATGAGCAGTTCTTC
CASSSQAGGRPHEQFF
>-|TRBV18|TRBJ1-1|-
TGTGCCAGCTCACCAGCTGGGGGAACTGAAGCTTTCTTT
CASSPAGGTEAFF
>-|TRBV27|TRBJ2-7|-
TGTGCCAGCAGGGTTCCCTCCGCCCCGGACCACGAGCAGTACTTC
CASRVPSAPDHEQYF
>-|TRBV7-9|TRBJ2-1|-
TGTGCCAGCAGCCGTCCCGGGACCCAGAGGGGGCAGTTCTTC
CASSRPGTQRGQFF
>-|TRBV28|TRBJ2-7|-
TGTGCCAGCAGTTTTACAGGCTCTACCGAGCAGTACTTC
CASSFTGSTEQYF
>-|TRBV4-1|TRBJ2-7|TRBD2
TGCGCCAGCAGAAGCCTCGGATCGGGAGGCTACGAGCAGTACTTC
CASRSLGSGGYEQYF
>-|TRBV28|TRBJ1-5|-
TGTGCCAGCAGTCGCGGAACCCTACCCCAGCATTTT
CASSRGTLPQHF
>-|TRBV30|TRBJ1-5|-
TGTGCCTGGACTGACTCGAGCAATCAGCCCCAGCATTTT
CAWTDSSNQPQHF
>once|TRBV19|TRBJ2-7|-
TGTGCCAGTAGTTCAGGGGCCGAGCAGTACTTC
CASSSGAEQYF
>few|TRBV7-9|TRBJ2-7|TRBD1
TGTGCCAGCAAAGGGACAGGGGCCTACGAGCAGTACTTC
CASKGTGAYEQYF
>-|TRBV5-4|TRBJ2-5|-
TGTGCCAGCAGCTTTCTGGCCTCGGAGACCCAGTACTTC
CASSFLASETQYF